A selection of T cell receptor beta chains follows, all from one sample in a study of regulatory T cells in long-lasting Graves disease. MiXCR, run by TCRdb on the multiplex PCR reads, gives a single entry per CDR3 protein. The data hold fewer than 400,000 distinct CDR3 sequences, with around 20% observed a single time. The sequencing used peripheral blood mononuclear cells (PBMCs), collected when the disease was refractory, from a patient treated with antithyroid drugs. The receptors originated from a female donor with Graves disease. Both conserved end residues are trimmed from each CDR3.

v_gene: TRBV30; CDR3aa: AWSAGFHGELF
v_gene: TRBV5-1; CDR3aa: ASRGPRGSNYGYT
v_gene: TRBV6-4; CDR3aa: ASSKGNTGELF
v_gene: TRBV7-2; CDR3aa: ASSPRDFSGSQIQY
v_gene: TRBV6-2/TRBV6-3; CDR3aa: ASRRLMNTEAF
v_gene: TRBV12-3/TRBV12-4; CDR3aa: ASSFTEGYEQY
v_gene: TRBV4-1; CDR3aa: ASSQGQEQNTEAF
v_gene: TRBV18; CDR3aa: ASSPTVQGTETQY
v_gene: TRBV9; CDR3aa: ASTRTGSSYEQY
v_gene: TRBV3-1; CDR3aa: ASSQVGGATEAF
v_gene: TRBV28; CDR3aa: ASSLLDTEAF
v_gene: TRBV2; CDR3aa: ASSQSLGFATEAF
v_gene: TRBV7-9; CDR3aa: ASSLGGLAGDHETQY
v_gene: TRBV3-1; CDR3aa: ASSYRRARIQETQY
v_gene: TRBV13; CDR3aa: ASSLGGVQREQY
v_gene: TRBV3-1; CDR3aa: ASSQDGTGTGSPLH
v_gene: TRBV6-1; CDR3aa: ASRPGSYEQY
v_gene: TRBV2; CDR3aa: ASSVDRGNTGELF
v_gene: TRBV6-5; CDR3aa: ASSYTGPRLSEQY
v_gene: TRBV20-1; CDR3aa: SATGDRNTGELF
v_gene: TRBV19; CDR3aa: ASSPSGATYEQY
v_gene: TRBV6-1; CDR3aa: ASSPGVGAVTEAF
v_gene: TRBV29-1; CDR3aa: SVMPRENGYT
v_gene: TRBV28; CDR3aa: ASSFPLTGEAF
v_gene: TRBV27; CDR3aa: ASSFWQGTGELF
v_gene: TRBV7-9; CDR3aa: ASSLEGAGELF
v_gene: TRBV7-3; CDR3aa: ASSATGAADTQY
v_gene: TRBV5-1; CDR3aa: ASSLDFASASSYEQY
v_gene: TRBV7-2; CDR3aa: ASSLARTDNQPQH
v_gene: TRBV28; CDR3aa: ASKKGGEDEQY
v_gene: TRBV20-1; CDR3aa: SAREGVNPPNNQPQH
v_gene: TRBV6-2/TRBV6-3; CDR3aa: ASSYSPKGFYEQY
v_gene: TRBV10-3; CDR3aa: AIGTGQNTGELF
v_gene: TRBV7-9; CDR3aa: ASSLPGGHTEAF
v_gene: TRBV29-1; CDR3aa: SVSLADTQY
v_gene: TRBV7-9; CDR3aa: ASSLNGGHSEKLF
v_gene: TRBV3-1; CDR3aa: ASSQGGGYGYT
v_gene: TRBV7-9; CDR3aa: ASSLDGRALGETQY
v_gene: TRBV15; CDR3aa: ATSNNRDTYTGELF
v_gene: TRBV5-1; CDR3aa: ASSLKEQGTPGYGYT
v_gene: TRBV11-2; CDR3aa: ASTTGPTSGANVLT
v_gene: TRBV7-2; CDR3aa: ASRRRDTMNTEAF
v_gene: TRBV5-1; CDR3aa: ASTLNQETQY
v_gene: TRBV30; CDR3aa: AWSSGSRANVLT
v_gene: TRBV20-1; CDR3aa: SASGSAEGGRYEQY
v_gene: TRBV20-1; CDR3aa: SARERQGANHEQY
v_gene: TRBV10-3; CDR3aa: AISTVGINQPQH
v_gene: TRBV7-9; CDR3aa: ASSFNQGWNTEAF
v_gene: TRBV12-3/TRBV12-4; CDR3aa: ASGRGVNTEAF
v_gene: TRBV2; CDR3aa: ARRDQYNSPLH
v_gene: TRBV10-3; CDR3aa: AISPGGEQY
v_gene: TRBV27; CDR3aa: ASSLVGHLNTEAF
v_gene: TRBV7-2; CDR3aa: ASSLRTQGAKNIQY
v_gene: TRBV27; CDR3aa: ASSSRYGVYEQY